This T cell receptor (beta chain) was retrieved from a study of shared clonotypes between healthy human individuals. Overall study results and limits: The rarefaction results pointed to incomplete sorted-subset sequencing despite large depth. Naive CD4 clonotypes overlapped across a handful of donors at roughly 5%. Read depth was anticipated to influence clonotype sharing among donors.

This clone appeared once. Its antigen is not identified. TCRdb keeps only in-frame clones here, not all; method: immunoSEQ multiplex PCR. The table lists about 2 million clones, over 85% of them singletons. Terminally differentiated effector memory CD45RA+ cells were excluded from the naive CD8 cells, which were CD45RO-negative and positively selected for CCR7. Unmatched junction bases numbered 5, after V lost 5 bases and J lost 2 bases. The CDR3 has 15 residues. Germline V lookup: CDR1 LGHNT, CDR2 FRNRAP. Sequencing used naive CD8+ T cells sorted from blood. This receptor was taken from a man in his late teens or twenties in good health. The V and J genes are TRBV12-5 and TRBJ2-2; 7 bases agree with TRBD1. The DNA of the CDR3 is TGTGCTAGTGGTACCGGGACAGCAAACACCGGGGAGCTGTTTTTT. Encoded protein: CASGTGTANTGELFF.